This TCR beta chain was recovered during a study of post-analysis software for immune sequencing data. The CDR3 loop spans 15 amino acids. V lost 2 bases to trimming and J lost 6 bases; unmatched junction nucleotides: 6. About this clonotype itself: Its cognate antigen is unknown.

Libraries were made from TCR beta cDNA, and they carried unique molecular identifiers. TCRdb recomputed calls from the PCR reads with MiXCR, one row per CDR3 protein. Among about 770,000 distinct CDR3 sequences, around 42% were seen once, and the ten largest hold roughly 4.4%. Study conclusions and caveats: Higher frequency in patients than in controls was seen for a handful of TRBV segments, with TRBV5-6, TRBV5-1 and TRBV20-1 among them.

The V and J genes are TRBV12-3 or TRBV12-4 and TRBJ2-1, with 8 bases identical to TRBD2. The source material was blood. The receptor was derived from a girl aged 5-17 years with multiple sclerosis. CDR3 coding DNA: TGTGCCAGCAGTTTATTAGCGGGACCCGGCAATGAGCAGTTCTTC. It specifies CASSLLAGPGNEQFF.